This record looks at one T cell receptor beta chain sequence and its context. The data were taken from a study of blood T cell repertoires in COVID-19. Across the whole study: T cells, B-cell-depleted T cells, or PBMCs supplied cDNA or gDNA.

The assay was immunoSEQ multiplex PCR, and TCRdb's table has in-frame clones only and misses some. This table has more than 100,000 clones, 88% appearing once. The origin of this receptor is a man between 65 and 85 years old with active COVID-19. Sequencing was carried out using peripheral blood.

In nucleotides, the CDR3 is TGTGCCAGCAGGACAGGGGACTCTGGAAACACCATATATTTT. It specifies CASRTGDSGNTIYF. The V gene is TRBV6-6, the J gene TRBJ1-3, with 8 bases fitting TRBD1. Per the germline V gene, CDR1 is MNHNY and CDR2 is SVGAGI (reference sequence). This CDR3 contains 14 residues. The V segment lost 6 bases and the J segment 0 bases; nucleotides outside the gene matches: 1.